This T cell receptor beta chain was sequenced in a study of PD-L1 blockade in urothelial cancer. Study in general: The patients had undergone anywhere from 0 to 3 prior chemotherapy regimens.

Profiled with immunoSEQ multiplex PCR; TCRdb holds only in-frame clones, not every one. The sample carries around 120,000 clones, around 89% recorded once. Indicated time point: peripheral blood 6 weeks after treatment start. The CDR3 is 16 residues long. The material was PBMCs, obtained around atezolizumab (anti-PD-L1) treatment. The origin of this receptor is a man between 60 and 70 years old with urothelial cancer. V gene TRBV21-1 combines with J gene TRBJ1-2. TRBV21-1 is a documented pseudogene. The CDR3 DNA sequence: TGTGCCAGCAGCAAAGAGGGGAGGGAAATGAACTATGGCTACACCTTC. Translated: CASSKEGREMNYGYTF.